The clone carrying this T cell receptor beta chain has more than one count but fewer than ten. The antigen is undetermined. The data belong to a study of response to subunit inactivated influenza vaccine. Via MiXCR, TCRdb re-called the RT-PCR reads, giving one row per CDR3 protein. The table has 600,000 to 700,000 distinct CDR3 sequences, 12% to 15% seen once; the top ten hold approximately 7.6%. Findings of the study overall: That few new T cells are recruited by each seasonal influenza vaccination was the authors' suggestion.

The sample was PBMCs from blood, taken approximately 15 days before vaccination. The TCR sequence derives from a man in his fifties or sixties who received an inactivated influenza vaccine.

The DNA of the CDR3 is TGTGCCAGCAGCTACAGGGACCCGAATTCACCCCTCCACTTT. Protein sequence: CASSYRDPNSPLHF. The chain couples TRBV5-5 to TRBJ1-6, with D possibly TRBD1 on 6 matching bases. Between the trimmed V and J ends, which lost 3 bases and 7 bases, there was a span of 11 bases. The germline V gene has CDR1 SGHKS and CDR2 YYEKEE (reference sequence). CDR3 length: 14 amino acids.